This T cell receptor (beta chain) appears in the sequencing data of a study of OX40 agonist ivuxolimab in advanced cancers. Looking at the study overall: Averaging 60 years in age, with a range of roughly 20 to 90, the cohort was 82.7% male. Of the patients, three showed partial responses, one with hepatocellular carcinoma and two with cutaneous melanoma.

The assay was immunoSEQ multiplex PCR, and TCRdb's table has in-frame clones only and misses some. The sample comprises approximately 77,000 clones, 75% to 90% of which are singletons, and 6.9% rests with the top ten. This clone was recorded a few times. Germline assignment: CDR1 MNHEY and CDR2 SMNVEV (reference sequence). The CDR3 runs 14 residues. V was trimmed by 8 bases and J by 0 bases, leaving 11 bases between them. The chain links TRBV27 to TRBJ2-1; the D is unclear. This sample comprised CD4+ or CD8+ T cells sorted from blood, obtained in a trial of the OX40 agonist ivuxolimab. The sequence was obtained from an adult with an advanced solid tumor such as melanoma, head and neck, liver or kidney cancer. CDR3 amino acids: CASGTLSSYNEQFF. The CDR3 bases are TGTGCCAGCGGTACCTTAAGCTCCTACAATGAGCAGTTCTTC.